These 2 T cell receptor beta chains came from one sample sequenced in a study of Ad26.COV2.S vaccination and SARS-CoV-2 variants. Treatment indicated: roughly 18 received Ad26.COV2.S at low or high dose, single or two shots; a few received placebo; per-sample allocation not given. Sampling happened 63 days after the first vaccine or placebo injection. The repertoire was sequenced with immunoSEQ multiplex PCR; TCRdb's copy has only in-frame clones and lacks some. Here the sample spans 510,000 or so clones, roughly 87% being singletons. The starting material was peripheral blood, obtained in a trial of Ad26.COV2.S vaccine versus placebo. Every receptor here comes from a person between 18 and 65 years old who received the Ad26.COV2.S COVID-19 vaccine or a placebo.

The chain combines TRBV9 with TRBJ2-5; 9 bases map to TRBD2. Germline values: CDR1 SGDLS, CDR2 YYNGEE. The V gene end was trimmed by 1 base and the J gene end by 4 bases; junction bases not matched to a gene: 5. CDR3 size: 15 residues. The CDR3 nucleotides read TGTGCCAGCAGCGTACTCGCTAGCGGGATAGAGACCCAGTACTTC. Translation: CASSVLASGIETQYF. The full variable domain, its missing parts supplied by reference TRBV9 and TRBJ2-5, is DSGVTQTPKHLITATGQRVTLRCSPRSGDLSVYWYQQSLDQGLQFLIQYYNGEERAKGNILERFSAQQFPDLHSELNLSSLELGDSALYFCASSVLASGIETQYFGPGTRLLVL.

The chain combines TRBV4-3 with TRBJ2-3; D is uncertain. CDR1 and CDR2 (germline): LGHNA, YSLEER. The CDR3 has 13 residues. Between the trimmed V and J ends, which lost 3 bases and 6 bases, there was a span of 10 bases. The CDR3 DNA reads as TGCGCCAGCAGCCACGATATATTCGATACGCAGTATTTT. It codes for CASSHDIFDTQYF.